A single sample is the source of the 8 T cell receptor beta chains below, sequenced in a study of post-analysis software for immune sequencing data. General observations from the study: Relative to controls, patients had five TRBV segments at higher frequency, with TRBV5-6, TRBV5-1 and TRBV20-1 among these.

These TCRs are of unknown antigen specificity. Every TCR beta cDNA library bore unique molecular identifiers. TCRdb ran MiXCR on the PCR reads and lists one entry per CDR3 protein. Here the sample spans roughly 650,000 distinct CDR3 sequences, 55% to 70% being singletons. The sequenced sample consisted of blood. Receptors were obtained from a girl aged 2 to 9 with multiple sclerosis.

The rearrangement uses TRBV6-6 and TRBJ2-3; D possibly matches TRBD1 or TRBD2 (5 bases each). The CDR3 has 16 amino acids. V was trimmed by 2 bases and J by 6 bases, leaving 18 bases between them. The germline gives CDR1 MNHNY, CDR2 SVGAGI (reference sequence). The CDR3 DNA sequence: TGTGCCAGCAGTTACGAGGGCGTCCCTGGGGCGGATACGCAGTATTTT. Amino acids: CASSYEGVPGADTQYF.

The chain links TRBV20-1 to TRBJ1-2, with 7 bases that match TRBD1. The V and J ends lost 0 bases and 8 bases, in that order; junction bases with no gene match: 21. The CDR3 extends over 18 amino acids. Germline CDR1 and CDR2: DFQATT and SNEGSKA (reference sequence). CDR3 protein: CSARDSWGIKEGARGYTF. DNA for the CDR3: TGCAGTGCTAGAGATAGTTGGGGCATTAAAGAGGGGGCGCGGGGCTACACCTTC.

The V and J genes are TRBV24-1 and TRBJ2-1; 9 nucleotides match TRBD1. CDR1 is KGHDR and CDR2 is SFDVKD in the germline V gene. CDR3 length: 15 residues. The V and J ends lost 4 bases and 8 bases, in that order; junction bases with no gene match: 8. The CDR3 DNA sequence: TGTGCCACCAGTGACCCCGGGACAGGGTCCGATGAGCAGTTCTTC. This codes for CATSDPGTGSDEQFF.

This clonotype has just one count. The CDR3 sequence: CASSPSGSFWNEQFF. DNA of the CDR3: TGTGCCAGCAGCCCTAGCGGGAGTTTCTGGAATGAGCAGTTCTTC. The J gene is TRBJ2-1, the V gene TRBV3-1; 10 bases align to TRBD2. Germline V CDR1 and CDR2: LGHDT, YNNKEL (reference sequence). The CDR3 totals 15 residues. V trimming: 4 bases; J trimming: 7 bases; junction bases outside the gene matches: 7.

The V and J genes are TRBV6-2 or TRBV6-3 and TRBJ2-6; D is ambiguous. CDR3 length: 11 amino acids. Per germline, CDR1 MNHEY and CDR2 SVGEGT. CDR3 sequence: CSTSGANVLTF. CDR3 nucleotide sequence: TGTTCGACTTCTGGGGCCAACGTCCTGACTTTC.

This clonotype was detected a few times. V and J are TRBV9 and TRBJ1-6, with a possible D match to TRBD1 (5 bases). Trimming took off 0 bases at V and 7 bases at J, with 14 bases between the two ends. The CDR3 runs to 16 residues. CDR1 is SGDLS, CDR2 YYNGEE, per germline. This CDR3 is CASSVGPGPSNSPLHF. CDR3 DNA: TGTGCCAGCAGCGTAGGTCCGGGGCCGAGCAATTCACCCCTCCACTTT.

The chain uses TRBV4-2 and TRBJ2-5, with TRBD2 identical over 7 bases. The CDR3 loop spans 15 amino acids. The germline gives CDR1 LGHNA, CDR2 YNFKEQ. The V segment lost 2 bases and the J segment 3 bases; nucleotides outside the gene matches: 6. Here the CDR3 DNA reads TGTGCCAGCAGCCAATCATTGGGAGGGGAAGAGACCCAGTACTTC. Its protein product is CASSQSLGGEETQYF.

The genes are TRBV6-2 or TRBV6-3 and TRBJ2-5; possibly TRBD1 or TRBD2 for D (5 bases each). The CDR3 consists of 14 residues. The V gene's germline CDR1 is MNHEY and CDR2 SVGEGT. The germline V and J ends were trimmed by 8 bases and 2 bases, with 15 bases remaining between them. DNA of the CDR3: TGTGCCAGCGTCGCCGGGACCTCACAAGAGACCCAGTACTTC. Amino acid sequence: CASVAGTSQETQYF.